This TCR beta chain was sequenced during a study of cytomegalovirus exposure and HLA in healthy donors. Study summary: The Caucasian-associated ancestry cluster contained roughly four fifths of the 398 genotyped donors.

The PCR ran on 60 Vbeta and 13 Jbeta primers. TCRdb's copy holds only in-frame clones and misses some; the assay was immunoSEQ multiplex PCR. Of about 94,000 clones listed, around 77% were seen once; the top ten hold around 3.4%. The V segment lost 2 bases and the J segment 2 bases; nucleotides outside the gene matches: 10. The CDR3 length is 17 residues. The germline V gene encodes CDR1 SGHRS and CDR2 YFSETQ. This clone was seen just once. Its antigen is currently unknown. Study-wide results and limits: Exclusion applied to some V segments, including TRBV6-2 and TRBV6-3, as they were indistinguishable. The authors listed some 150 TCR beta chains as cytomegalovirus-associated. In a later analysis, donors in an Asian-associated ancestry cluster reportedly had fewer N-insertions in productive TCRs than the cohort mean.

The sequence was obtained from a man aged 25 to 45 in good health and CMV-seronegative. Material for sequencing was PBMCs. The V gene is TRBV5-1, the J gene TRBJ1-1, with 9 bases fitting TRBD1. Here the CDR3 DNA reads TGCGCCAGCAGCTTTTTGGGGGGGACAGGGCGTAACACTGAAGCTTTCTTT. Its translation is CASSFLGGTGRNTEAFF.